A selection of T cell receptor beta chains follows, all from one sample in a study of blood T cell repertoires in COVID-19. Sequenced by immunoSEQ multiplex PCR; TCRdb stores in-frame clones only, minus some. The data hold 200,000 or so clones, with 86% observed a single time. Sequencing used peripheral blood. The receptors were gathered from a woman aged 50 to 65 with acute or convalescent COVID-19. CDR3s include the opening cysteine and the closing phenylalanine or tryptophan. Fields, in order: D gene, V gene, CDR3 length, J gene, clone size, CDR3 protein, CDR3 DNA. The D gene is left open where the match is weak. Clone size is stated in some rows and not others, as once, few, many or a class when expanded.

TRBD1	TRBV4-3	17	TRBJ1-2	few	CASSHPGTGGRGYGYTF	TGCGCCAGCAGCCATCCCGGGACAGGGGGCCGTGGCTATGGCTACACCTTC
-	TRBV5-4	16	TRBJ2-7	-	CASSLGGRAPTYEQYF	TGTGCCAGCAGCTTAGGGGGGAGGGCACCAACCTACGAGCAGTACTTC
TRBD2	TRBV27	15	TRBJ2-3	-	CASSLVGLYTDTQYF	TGTGCCAGCAGTTTAGTGGGACTATACACAGATACGCAGTATTTT
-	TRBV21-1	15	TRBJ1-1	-	CASSKGGEMNTEAFF	TGTGCCAGCAGCAAAGGGGGAGAAATGAACACTGAAGCTTTCTTT
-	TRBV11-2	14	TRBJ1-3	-	CASSLLLSGNTIYF	TGTGCCAGCAGCTTACTCCTCTCTGGAAACACCATATATTTT
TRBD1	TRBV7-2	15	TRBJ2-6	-	CASSFGGQGANVLTF	TGTGCCAGCAGCTTTGGGGGACAGGGGGCCAACGTCCTGACTTTC
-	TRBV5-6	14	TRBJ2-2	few	CASSLVSGGGELFF	TGTGCCAGCAGCTTAGTTTCCGGGGGCGGGGAGCTGTTTTTT
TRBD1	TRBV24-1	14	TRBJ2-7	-	CARFRGTGVGEQYF	TGTGCCCGCTTTCGAGGGACAGGGGTGGGGGAGCAGTACTTC
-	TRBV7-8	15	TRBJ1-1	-	CASSTTDSRPTEAFF	TGTGCCAGCAGCACCACCGACAGTCGTCCCACTGAAGCTTTCTTT
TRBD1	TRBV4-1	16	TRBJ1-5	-	CASGDRGPYSNQPQHF	TGCGCCAGCGGGGACAGGGGACCTTATAGCAATCAGCCCCAGCATTTT
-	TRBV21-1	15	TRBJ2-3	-	CASSGTASSTDTQYF	TGTGCCAGCAGCGGCACAGCCTCTAGCACAGATACGCAGTATTTT
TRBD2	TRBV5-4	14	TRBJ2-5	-	CAISTSGREETQYF	TGTGCCATTTCGACTAGCGGGAGGGAAGAGACCCAGTACTTC
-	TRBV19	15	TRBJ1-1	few	CASSMFRIRGTEAFF	TGTGCCAGTAGTATGTTCAGGATTCGGGGCACTGAAGCTTTCTTT
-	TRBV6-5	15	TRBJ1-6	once	CASGYQGSYNSPLHF	TGTGCCAGCGGCTATCAGGGCTCCTATAATTCACCCCTCCACTTT
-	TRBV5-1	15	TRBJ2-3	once	CASSSGTSSADTQYF	TGCGCCAGCAGCTCCGGGACTTCGTCTGCAGATACGCAGTATTTT
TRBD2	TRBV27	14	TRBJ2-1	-	CASRKSGSTDEQFF	TGTGCCAGCAGGAAAAGCGGGAGTACCGATGAGCAGTTCTTC
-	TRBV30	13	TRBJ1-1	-	CAWKQTMNTEAFF	TGTGCCTGGAAACAGACCATGAACACTGAAGCTTTCTTT
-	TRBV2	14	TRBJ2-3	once	CASSDGQATDTQYF	TGTGCCAGCAGTGACGGTCAGGCTACAGATACGCAGTATTTT
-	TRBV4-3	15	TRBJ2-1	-	CASRLGSGPSNEQFF	TGCGCCAGCAGGCTTGGTAGCGGCCCATCTAATGAGCAGTTCTTC
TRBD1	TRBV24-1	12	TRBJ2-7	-	CATPDRGYEQYF	TGTGCCACCCCCGACAGGGGCTACGAGCAGTACTTC
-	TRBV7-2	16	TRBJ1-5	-	CASSSDSGRDNQPQHF	TGTGCCAGCAGCTCAGATTCAGGCAGGGACAATCAGCCCCAGCATTTT
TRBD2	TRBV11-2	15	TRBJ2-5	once	CASSLAGGRQETQYF	TGTGCCAGCAGCCTAGCGGGGGGCCGCCAAGAGACCCAGTACTTC
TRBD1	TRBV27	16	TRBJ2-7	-	CASTADRGIPMYEQYF	TGTGCCAGCACCGCAGACAGGGGGATTCCTATGTACGAGCAGTACTTC
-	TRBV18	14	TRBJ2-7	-	CASSPGGRFYEQYF	TGTGCCAGCTCCCCCGGAGGGAGGTTCTACGAGCAGTACTTC
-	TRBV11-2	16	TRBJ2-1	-	CASSLDPGTSYNEQFF	TGTGCCAGCAGCTTAGATCCCGGGACATCCTACAATGAGCAGTTCTTC
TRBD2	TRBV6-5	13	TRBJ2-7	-	CASSYSKAGRQYF	TGTGCCAGCAGTTACTCGAAAGCGGGACGGCAGTACTTC
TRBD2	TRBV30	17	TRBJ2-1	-	CAWSRIAGSIAGNEQFF	TGTGCCTGGAGTAGGATAGCGGGCTCCATTGCGGGAAATGAGCAGTTCTTC
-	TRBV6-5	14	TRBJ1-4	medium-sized	CASSLRTDGEKLFF	TGTGCCAGCAGTTTGAGAACAGACGGCGAAAAACTGTTTTTT
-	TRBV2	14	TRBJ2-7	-	CASSEVGDGYEQYF	TGTGCCAGCAGTGAAGTAGGAGACGGCTACGAGCAGTACTTC
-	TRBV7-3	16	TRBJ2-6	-	CASSHRQALGANVLTF	TGTGCCAGCAGCCATCGACAGGCTCTTGGGGCCAACGTCCTGACTTTC
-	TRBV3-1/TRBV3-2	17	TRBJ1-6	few	CASSQDYRSSYNSPLHF	TGTGCCAGCAGCCAGGACTACAGAAGCTCCTATAATTCACCCCTCCACTTT
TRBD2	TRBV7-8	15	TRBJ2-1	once	CASSQLAGGPYEQFF	TGTGCCAGCAGCCAACTAGCGGGAGGGCCCTATGAGCAGTTCTTC
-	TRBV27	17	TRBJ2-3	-	CASRGTTDTMATDTQYF	TGTGCCAGCAGAGGCACCACGGACACCATGGCCACAGATACGCAGTATTTT
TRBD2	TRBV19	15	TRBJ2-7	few	CASSIPSGSIHEQYF	TGTGCCAGTAGTATCCCTAGCGGGAGTATCCACGAGCAGTACTTC
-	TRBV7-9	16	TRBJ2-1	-	CASSWVRDSLYNEQFF	TGTGCCAGCAGCTGGGTCCGCGACAGCCTCTACAATGAGCAGTTCTTC
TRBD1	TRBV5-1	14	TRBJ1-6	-	CASSYSGTDSPLHF	TGCGCCAGCAGCTATTCAGGGACAGACTCACCCCTCCACTTT
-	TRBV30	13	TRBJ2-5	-	CAWNDRPGVAQYF	TGTGCCTGGAACGACCGCCCGGGGGTTGCCCAGTACTTC
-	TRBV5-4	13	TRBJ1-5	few	CASSLESNSPQHF	TGTGCCAGCAGCTTGGAGTCTAATTCGCCCCAGCATTTT
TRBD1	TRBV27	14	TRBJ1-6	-	CASRSGQFVSPLHF	TGTGCCAGTCGCTCGGGACAGTTTGTTTCACCCCTCCACTTT
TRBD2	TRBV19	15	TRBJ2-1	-	CASSSSGVKYNEQFF	TGTGCCAGTAGTAGTAGCGGGGTAAAATACAATGAGCAGTTCTTC
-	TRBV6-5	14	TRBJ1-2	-	CASTQEWQGRGYTF	TGTGCCAGCACTCAAGAATGGCAGGGAAGAGGCTACACCTTC
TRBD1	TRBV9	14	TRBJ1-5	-	CASSVGQGGQPQHF	TGTGCCAGCAGCGTCGGACAGGGAGGTCAGCCCCAGCATTTT
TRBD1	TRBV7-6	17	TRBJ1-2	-	CASSSNRRTGTFYGYTF	TGTGCCAGCAGCTCGAACAGAAGGACAGGAACCTTCTATGGCTACACCTTC
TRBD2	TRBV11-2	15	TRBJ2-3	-	CASSSSGGRTDTQYF	TGTGCCAGCAGTTCCAGCGGGGGGCGGACAGATACGCAGTATTTT